These 6 T cell receptor beta chains were all obtained from the same sample, sequenced in a study of cytomegalovirus exposure and HLA in healthy donors (dated by TCRdb to about 2017). The library was prepared using the immunoSEQ multiplex PCR assay. The multiplex PCR relied on a mix of 60 forward primers for TCR Vbeta segments and 13 reverse primers for TCR Jbeta segments. Here the immuneACCESS table is served through TCRdb, limited to in-frame sequences with V and J called. Missing clones are a known gap in these copies; in checked studies unresolved V genes cover under half, and the rest lacks a known reason. The sample table shows 220,000 or so clones, and around four fifths are seen once. The leading ten clones occupy about 1.7% of the sample. Material for sequencing was PBMCs. The receptors derive from a man aged 50-60 years in good health and CMV-seronegative.

This chain links TRBV6-1 with TRBJ2-7; 10 bases map to TRBD1. Trimming at V came to 5 bases and at J to 12 bases, leaving 16 bases not matched to a gene. The CDR3 extends over 15 amino acids. Looked up from germline, CDR1 is MNHNS and CDR2 is SASEGT. The CDR3 here is CASSLKSRDRGSRYF. Written as DNA, the CDR3 is TGTGCCAGCAGTTTAAAGTCTCGGGACAGGGGTTCGAGGTACTTC.

In DNA form, the CDR3 reads TGCGCCAGCAGCTTCGGACAGGGTTCCGGGGAGCTGTTTTTT. As protein: CASSFGQGSGELFF. The rearrangement uses TRBV5-1 and TRBJ2-2; 8 bases match TRBD1. The CDR3 runs to 14 residues. Per the germline V gene, CDR1 is SGHRS and CDR2 is YFSETQ. V lost 2 bases to trimming and J lost 6 bases; unmatched junction nucleotides: 3.

The rearrangement uses TRBV5-5 and TRBJ2-4; D possibly corresponds to TRBD1 (6 bases). CDR1 and CDR2 (germline): SGHKS, YYEKEE (reference sequence). The V and J ends lost 2 bases and 7 bases respectively, with 28 bases between them. The CDR3 loop spans 19 amino acids. DNA for the CDR3: TGTGCCAGCAGCTTCAAGGCAGGGGTCCTACCTGGCCAGGGGAACATTCAGTACTTC. Residues: CASSFKAGVLPGQGNIQYF.

This clone was observed once. The chain has TRBV7-3 and TRBJ2-1; D not resolved. CDR3 length: 14 residues. Germline CDR1 SGHTA, CDR2 FQGTGA. Trimming took 5 bases from V and 3 from J, leaving 11 bases between them. The CDR3 spells CASSATTGYNEQFF. The CDR3 region has the DNA TGTGCCAGCAGCGCAACGACTGGCTACAATGAGCAGTTCTTC.

This clone appeared a few times. V is TRBV4-2 and J is TRBJ2-7, with TRBD2 matching 9 bases. V dropped 6 bases and J dropped 5; count of bases not matched to a gene: 11. The germline gives CDR1 LGHNA, CDR2 YNFKEQ. There are 15 residues in the CDR3. The CDR3 DNA follows: TGTGCCAGCAGTCAATCGGCGGGAGGGCTGGACGAGCAGTACTTC. This translates into CASSQSAGGLDEQYF.

This clone appeared a few times. The chain employs TRBV9 and TRBJ1-1, with D perhaps matching TRBD1 (6 bases). Trimming left V 3 bases short and J 7 bases short, with 10 bases between. The germline V gene encodes CDR1 SGDLS and CDR2 YYNGEE. The CDR3 is 12 amino acids. CDR3 nucleotide sequence: TGTGCCAGCAGCGGCCGGGACAATGAAGCTTTCTTT. Protein product: CASSGRDNEAFF.